This T cell receptor (beta chain) was captured in a study of shared clonotypes between healthy human individuals. General study results and limits: Blood was the only sampled material, and tissue repertoires likely differ.

About this clone: Antigen: not known.

Some clones are missing from TCRdb's copy, which holds only in-frame ones; the method was immunoSEQ multiplex PCR. The top ten hold 0.11% of the sample, which has hundreds of thousands of clones, roughly 95% seen once. Germline CDR1 reads MGHDK; CDR2 reads SYGVNS. This CDR3 has 14 residues. The V gene lost 3 bases and the J gene lost 3 bases, with 9 bases spanning the gap. The naive CD8 fraction comprised CD45RO-negative cells positively selected for CCR7 and excluded terminally differentiated effector memory CD45RA+ cells. The sequenced material came from naive CD8+ T cells sorted from blood. The rearrangement links TRBV25-1 to TRBJ2-1, with unresolved D. This clonotype was obtained from a woman between 25 and 40 years old in good health. For the CDR3, the DNA is TGTGCCAGCAGTGAGTGGGGAAACTACAATGAGCAGTTCTTC. Its protein product is CASSEWGNYNEQFF.